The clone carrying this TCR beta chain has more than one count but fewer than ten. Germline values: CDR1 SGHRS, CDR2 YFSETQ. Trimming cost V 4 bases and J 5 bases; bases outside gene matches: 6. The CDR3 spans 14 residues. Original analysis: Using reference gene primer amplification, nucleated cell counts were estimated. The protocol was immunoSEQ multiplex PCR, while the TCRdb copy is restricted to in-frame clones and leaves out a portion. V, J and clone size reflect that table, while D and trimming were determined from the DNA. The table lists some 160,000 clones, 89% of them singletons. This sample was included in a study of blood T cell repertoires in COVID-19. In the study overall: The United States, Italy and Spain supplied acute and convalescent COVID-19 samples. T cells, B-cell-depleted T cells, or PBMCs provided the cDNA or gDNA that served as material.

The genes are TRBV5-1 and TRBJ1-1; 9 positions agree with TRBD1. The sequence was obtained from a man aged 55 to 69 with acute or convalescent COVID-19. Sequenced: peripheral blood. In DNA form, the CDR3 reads TGCGCCAGCAGCAGGGACAGGGTGGGTACTGAAGCTTTCTTT. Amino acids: CASSRDRVGTEAFF.